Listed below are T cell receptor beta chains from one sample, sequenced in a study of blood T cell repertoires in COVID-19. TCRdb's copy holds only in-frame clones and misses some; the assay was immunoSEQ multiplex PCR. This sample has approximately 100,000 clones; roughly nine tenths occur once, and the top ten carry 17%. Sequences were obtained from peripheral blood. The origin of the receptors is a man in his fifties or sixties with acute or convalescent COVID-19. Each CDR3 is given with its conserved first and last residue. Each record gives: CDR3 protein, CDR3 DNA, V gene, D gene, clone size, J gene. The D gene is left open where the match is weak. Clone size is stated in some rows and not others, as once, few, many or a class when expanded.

CASSYTPGSNYGYTF | TGTGCCAGCAGTTATACTCCAGGATCGAACTATGGCTACACCTTC | TRBV6-5 | NA | NA | TRBJ1-2
CASSLSTGQKEAFF | TGTGCCAGCAGCTTAAGTACGGGACAAAAGGAAGCTTTCTTT | TRBV7-9 | NA | NA | TRBJ1-1
CASSPLDRGMANEKLFF | TGTGCCAGCAGCCCTCTGGACAGGGGGATGGCTAATGAAAAACTGTTTTTT | TRBV7-9 | TRBD1 | NA | TRBJ1-4
CASSQDKGLAGSTDTQYF | TGTGCCAGCAGCCAAGACAAGGGACTAGCGGGGAGCACAGATACGCAGTATTTT | TRBV3-1/TRBV3-2 | TRBD2 | NA | TRBJ2-3
CASSRVRGPSGNTIYF | TGTGCCAGCAGTAGGGTCAGAGGGCCCTCTGGAAACACCATATATTTT | TRBV27 | NA | NA | TRBJ1-3
CASSWSDNSGNTIYF | TGTGCCAGCAGCTGGAGCGATAACTCTGGAAACACCATATATTTT | TRBV6-5 | NA | NA | TRBJ1-3
CASSLRQLNYGYTF | TGTGCCAGCAGCTTGAGACAGCTTAACTATGGCTACACCTTC | TRBV5-6 | NA | NA | TRBJ1-2
CASSTGFGYTF | TGTGCCAGCAGCACAGGGTTTGGCTACACCTTC | TRBV6-4 | NA | NA | TRBJ1-2
CASSRSAGGSGNTIYF | TGTGCCAGCAGCAGATCCGCAGGGGGAAGCGGAAACACCATATATTTT | TRBV7-6 | TRBD1 | NA | TRBJ1-3
CASRKNGNRGTDTQYF | TGTGCCAGCAGAAAAAACGGAAACAGGGGCACAGATACGCAGTATTTT | TRBV5-6 | NA | NA | TRBJ2-3
CASSEKGGWGNTEAFF | TGTGCCAGCAGTGAAAAAGGGGGCTGGGGGAACACTGAAGCTTTCTTT | TRBV6-1 | TRBD1 | NA | TRBJ1-1
CASSSTGGSTEAFF | TGTGCCAGTAGTAGTACAGGGGGGAGCACTGAAGCTTTCTTT | TRBV19 | TRBD1 | once | TRBJ1-1
CASSFPGSEGYTF | TGTGCCAGCAGTTTTCCGGGGTCGGAAGGCTACACCTTC | TRBV27 | NA | NA | TRBJ1-2
CASSQGRGGEQYF | TGTGCCAGCAGCCAAGGCCGGGGGGGCGAGCAGTACTTC | TRBV3-1/TRBV3-2 | TRBD2 | NA | TRBJ2-7
CASSLEGSWGKGYTF | TGTGCCAGCAGCTTAGAGGGATCCTGGGGCAAGGGCTACACCTTC | TRBV7-9 | NA | NA | TRBJ1-2
CASSQGQGVYGYTF | TGTGCCAGCAGCCAGGGACAGGGGGTCTACGGCTACACCTTC | TRBV3-1/TRBV3-2 | TRBD1 | NA | TRBJ1-2
CASSQTQGIGTEAFF | TGTGCCAGCAGTCAGACCCAGGGAATTGGCACTGAAGCTTTCTTT | TRBV28 | NA | NA | TRBJ1-1
CASSLGGGQEPYF | TGCGCCAGCAGCTTGGGCGGGGGACAGGAGCCCTACTTC | TRBV5-1 | NA | NA | TRBJ2-5
CASSYDGVTYEQYF | TGTGCCAGCAGTTACGACGGGGTTACCTACGAGCAGTACTTC | TRBV6-2/TRBV6-3 | NA | NA | TRBJ2-7